This TCR beta chain stems from a study of blood T cell repertoires in COVID-19. Turning to the study itself: Donors in the United States, Italy and Spain gave samples during acute or convalescent COVID-19. T cells, B-cell-depleted T cells, or PBMCs provided the cDNA or gDNA that served as material.

Original data processing: Cell counts per sample came from amplifying reference gene primers. Generated by immunoSEQ multiplex PCR, the TCRdb table keeps only in-frame clones and is missing some. V and J calls and clone size are those listed in that table; D and trimming were worked out from the DNA. The sample shows around 270,000 clones, around 83% of them seen only once. V lost 1 base and J lost 0, with 9 bases in between. Germline V CDR1 and CDR2: SQVTM, ANQGSEA. The CDR3 covers 14 residues. The clonotype originates from a woman in her thirties or forties who had recovered from COVID-19. The V and J genes are TRBV29-1 and TRBJ1-2; no firm D call. The sample taken for sequencing was peripheral blood. CDR3 region: CSVEGAPPNYGYTF. CDR3 sequence (DNA): TGCAGCGTTGAAGGGGCACCTCCTAACTATGGCTACACCTTC.